This is a list of T cell receptor beta chains from one sample in a study of T cell responses to AZD1222 COVID-19 vaccine. The data were produced by immunoSEQ multiplex PCR, yet TCRdb's version contains in-frame clones alone and is incomplete. The data show approximately 98,000 clones, roughly nine tenths seen once. The sample consisted of peripheral blood, taken on day 0 of MenACWY control vaccination. The receptors shown here come from an adult in good health. Both conserved end residues are trimmed from each CDR3. Expanded clones get a size class; other rows say once, few or many, or leave the size out.

.	TRBV6-6	TRBJ2-1	ASRYPGRTTNEQF
.	TRBV4-3	TRBJ2-1	ASSQEGRKDEQF
.	TRBV5-1	TRBJ1-2	ASTIFPQGGRYGYT
.	TRBV9	TRBJ2-7	ASSPYQGLAGAGEQY
.	TRBV27	TRBJ2-5	ASSTLRDRVSETQY
.	TRBV28	TRBJ1-5	ASSLRGASNQPQH
.	TRBV20-1	TRBJ2-7	SASQGQGLGEQY
.	TRBV7-9	TRBJ2-5	ASSFSGGHQETQY
.	TRBV15	TRBJ2-5	ATSGRTGFQTQY
.	TRBV12-5	TRBJ2-5	ASGLGLPGETQY
.	TRBV5-6	TRBJ1-5	ASSLGGPYSNQPQH
.	TRBV6-2/TRBV6-3	TRBJ1-6	ASSTLQRSSYNSPLH
.	TRBV19	TRBJ2-3	ASEGTGARTDTQY
.	TRBV10-2	TRBJ1-6	ASTMTGGHSPLH
.	TRBV1	TRBJ1-2	TSSRPPLGQGNYGYT
.	TRBV7-3	TRBJ2-3	ASSLSGGMSDTQY
.	TRBV9	TRBJ1-2	ASSTPGGVGGYT
.	TRBV3-1/TRBV3-2	TRBJ2-3	ASSQVGLAGSTDTQY
.	TRBV30	TRBJ1-1	AWSVRGGQTEAF
.	TRBV6-2/TRBV6-3	TRBJ1-1	ASSGRFGDAEAF
.	TRBV4-1	TRBJ1-5	ASSHSRESNQPQH
.	TRBV28	TRBJ1-2	ASMQAIYGYT
.	TRBV27	TRBJ2-7	ASSKDRVYEQY
once	TRBV6-4	TRBJ1-3	ASSEDSYSGNTIY
.	TRBV5-1	TRBJ1-4	ASSRAGTGNEKLF
.	TRBV29-1	TRBJ1-3	SVTDRGTPGNTIY
.	TRBV28	TRBJ1-1	ASSRLSGTEAF
.	TRBV5-6	TRBJ2-3	ASSLTENTQY
.	TRBV27	TRBJ2-2	ASSLFASGGSTGELF
.	TRBV13	TRBJ1-3	ASSLVGVHSGNTIY
.	TRBV2	TRBJ2-7	ASSADTYEQY
.	TRBV3-1/TRBV3-2	TRBJ1-1	ASNAGGGRTEAF
.	TRBV12-3/TRBV12-4	TRBJ2-5	ASGVTGAETQY
.	TRBV7-9	TRBJ2-5	ASSSQAGEETQY
.	TRBV6-5	TRBJ1-5	ASNRANQPQH
.	TRBV6-5	TRBJ1-2	ASSLDRDNYGYT
.	TRBV28	TRBJ1-1	ASTRGTEAF
.	TRBV7-6	TRBJ1-6	ASSPQDNSPLH
.	TRBV6-6	TRBJ1-1	ASSHRGYTEAF